A selection of T cell receptor beta chains follows, all from one sample in a study of blood T cell repertoires in COVID-19. The data were produced by immunoSEQ multiplex PCR, yet TCRdb's version contains in-frame clones alone and is incomplete. This table has fewer than 200,000 clones, 82% appearing once. The sample taken for sequencing was peripheral blood. The origin of the receptors is an elderly woman with acute or convalescent COVID-19. CDR3s leave out the opening cysteine and the closing phenylalanine or tryptophan.

j_gene: TRBJ2-1
v_gene: TRBV19
CDR3aa: ASSTGGGMSYNEQF

j_gene: TRBJ1-1
v_gene: TRBV28
CDR3aa: ASSFSGSRTEAF

j_gene: TRBJ2-1
v_gene: TRBV27
CDR3aa: ASNKGQVLKRDEQF

j_gene: TRBJ2-1
v_gene: TRBV27
CDR3aa: ASSLAGDYNEQF

j_gene: TRBJ1-5
v_gene: TRBV2
CDR3aa: ASSVGANGQPQH

j_gene: TRBJ2-7
v_gene: TRBV7-9
CDR3aa: ASSKLASSSYEQY

j_gene: TRBJ2-5
v_gene: TRBV5-1
CDR3aa: ASSFAGGLETQY

j_gene: TRBJ1-6
v_gene: TRBV2
CDR3aa: ASRRQDNSPLH

j_gene: TRBJ1-1
v_gene: TRBV7-8
CDR3aa: ASSWAVNTEAF

j_gene: TRBJ2-1
v_gene: TRBV7-2
CDR3aa: ASSFYSSYNEQF

j_gene: TRBJ2-2
v_gene: TRBV18
CDR3aa: ASSPPALGGTGELF

j_gene: TRBJ2-5
v_gene: TRBV7-2
CDR3aa: ASSPMLAAETRY

j_gene: TRBJ1-1
v_gene: TRBV2
CDR3aa: ASSFRGINTEAF

j_gene: TRBJ1-5
v_gene: TRBV6-6
CDR3aa: ASSYSGAVSNQPQH

j_gene: TRBJ2-1
v_gene: TRBV20-1
CDR3aa: SANFYNEQF

j_gene: TRBJ1-2
v_gene: TRBV7-2
CDR3aa: ASSSPDRSYGYT

j_gene: TRBJ2-5
v_gene: TRBV5-1
CDR3aa: ASSLAQKGETQY

j_gene: TRBJ1-4
v_gene: TRBV3-1/TRBV3-2
CDR3aa: ASSIETGTGGLYEKLF

j_gene: TRBJ1-1
v_gene: TRBV5-1
CDR3aa: ASSLGQLWTEAF

j_gene: TRBJ2-7
v_gene: TRBV2
CDR3aa: ATGQGFNEQY

j_gene: TRBJ1-2
v_gene: TRBV5-5
CDR3aa: ASSGTGTNYGYT

j_gene: TRBJ2-5
v_gene: TRBV9
CDR3aa: ASSVGTREEETQY

j_gene: TRBJ2-1
v_gene: TRBV6-5
CDR3aa: ASRRAGVSYNEQF

j_gene: TRBJ2-3
v_gene: TRBV7-9
CDR3aa: ASSQGLLTDTQY

j_gene: TRBJ1-2
v_gene: TRBV25-1
CDR3aa: ASTATGHGYT

j_gene: TRBJ2-7
v_gene: TRBV6-2/TRBV6-3
CDR3aa: ASSYILADEQY

j_gene: TRBJ2-7
v_gene: TRBV4-2
CDR3aa: ASSQDEVGGSYEQY

j_gene: TRBJ2-1
v_gene: TRBV5-1
CDR3aa: ASSFLRSSGRGEQF

j_gene: TRBJ1-2
v_gene: TRBV10-2
CDR3aa: AITTGAGGYT

j_gene: TRBJ1-6
v_gene: TRBV19
CDR3aa: ASSITGADSPLH

j_gene: TRBJ2-7
v_gene: TRBV19
CDR3aa: ASSKWSTGPDEQY

j_gene: TRBJ1-4
v_gene: TRBV2
CDR3aa: ARRKGNEKLF